This T cell receptor beta chain came from a study of cytomegalovirus exposure and HLA in healthy donors. About the study: From donors who were HLA-typed, an early data release held 80 million or so unique TCRs. Study outcomes and limitations: For most TCR sequences rarity was the rule, although some public TCRs occurred in many donors.

When sampled, the donors appeared nominally healthy, though they likely had unrecorded immune exposures. Remarks on this clone: Its antigen is undetermined.

The PCR was carried out with 60 Vbeta primers and 13 Jbeta primers. The method was immunoSEQ multiplex PCR; TCRdb's version includes in-frame clones alone and lacks a portion of them. This table has roughly 130,000 clones, approximately 84% appearing once. Trimming left V 4 bases short and J 1 base short, with 11 bases between. Per the germline V gene, CDR1 is SGDLS and CDR2 is YYNGEE. CDR3 length: 14 residues. This chain connects TRBV9 to TRBJ1-1; D remains unclear. The source of this sequence is a boy aged 2 to 10 in good health and CMV-seronegative. Sample: PBMCs. As DNA, the CDR3 is TGTGCCAGCAGCCCGCGATCGCAGAACACTGAAGCTTTCTTT. Its translation: CASSPRSQNTEAFF.